These 6 T cell receptor beta chains came from one sample sequenced in a study of cytomegalovirus exposure and HLA in healthy donors. PCR was performed using 60 Vbeta and 13 Jbeta primers. Some clones are missing from TCRdb's copy, which holds only in-frame ones; the method was immunoSEQ multiplex PCR. Of some 120,000 clones detected, 81% appear once; the ten largest clones hold around 2%. Sequenced: PBMCs. All receptors derive from a man aged 18-30 years in good health and CMV-seronegative.

V gene TRBV7-8 combines with J gene TRBJ2-2; D perhaps matches TRBD2 (5 bases). V dropped 5 bases and J dropped 5 bases, with 15 bases sitting between them. This CDR3 has 15 amino acids. Germline-derived CDR1 and CDR2 are SGHVS and FQNEAQ. Here the CDR3 reads CASSPNPTGTGELFF. CDR3 nucleotide sequence: TGTGCCAGCAGCCCAAATCCTACGGGGACCGGGGAGCTGTTTTTT.

V is TRBV11-2 and J is TRBJ2-2, with D possibly matching TRBD2 (5 bases). Germline V lookup: CDR1 SGHAT, CDR2 FQNNGV. The CDR3 loop spans 14 amino acids. V was clipped by 0 bases and J by 5 bases, with 7 bases between them. CDR3 nucleotide sequence: TGTGCCAGCAGCTTAGATCGGGGTACCGGGGAGCTGTTTTTT. Translating gives CASSLDRGTGELFF.

The rearrangement links TRBV4-1 to TRBJ1-1; a possible D gene is TRBD1 (6 bases). Germline loops: CDR1 MGHRA, CDR2 YSYEKL. V dropped 0 bases and J dropped 4 bases, with 12 bases sitting between them. This CDR3 spans 15 amino acids. Here the CDR3 DNA reads TGCGCCAGCAGCCAAGATCAGGGGCCCCTCACTGAAGCTTTCTTT. It translates to CASSQDQGPLTEAFF.

This clone has a single count. The chain carries TRBV4-3 and TRBJ1-1, with D perhaps TRBD1 (5 bases). CDR1 LGHNA and CDR2 YSLEER come from the germline V gene. V lost 4 bases to trimming and J lost 5 bases, with 11 bases between them. The CDR3 contains 13 residues. The CDR3 nucleotides read TGCGCCAGCAGCCTGAGCCGGGGGACTGAAGCTTTCTTT. Amino acids: CASSLSRGTEAFF.

The chain has TRBV19 and TRBJ1-5, with TRBD1 as a possible D gene (5 bases). Germline V CDR1 and CDR2: LNHDA, SQIVND (reference sequence). This CDR3 is 14 amino acids long. Trimming took 3 bases from V and 11 from J, leaving 17 bases between them. The CDR3 here is CASSIGGWDVAQHF. CDR3 in DNA: TGTGCCAGTAGTATCGGGGGGTGGGATGTGGCCCAGCATTTT.

This CDR3 is CASSGYRDSNQPQHF. The CDR3 DNA reads TGTGCCAGCAGTGGATACAGGGATAGCAATCAGCCCCAGCATTTT. V and J are TRBV6-1 and TRBJ1-5; possible D gene TRBD1, 6 bases. The CDR3 totals 15 residues. Germline-derived CDR1 and CDR2 are MNHNS and SASEGT. Trimming shortened V by 4 bases and J by 0 bases, and 10 bases separated the two germline ends.